Each of the 14 T cell receptor beta chains below was sequenced from the same sample in a study of T cells expressing NK-cell markers. One entry per CDR3 protein, without DNA, is what TCRdb gives after re-calling the 5' RACE reads. The table lists 350,000 to 500,000 distinct CDR3 sequences. Sequenced material: blood T cells: a sorted CD56 or NKG2C T cell subset, CD4+ or CD8+ T cells, or bulk PBMC T cells (not recorded which). The receptors derive from a woman aged 18-69 years in good health.

The V gene is TRBV29-1, the J gene TRBJ2-1; the TCRdb call, TRBD2, lacks DNA for checking. The CDR3 covers 15 residues. The germline V gene encodes CDR1 SQVTM and CDR2 ANQGSEA. The CDR3: CSVRLRLAFNNEQFF.

The chain links TRBV20-1 to TRBJ2-7. Per germline, CDR1 DFQATT and CDR2 SNEGSKA (reference sequence). The CDR3 extends over 15 amino acids. The CDR3 loop reads CSARYLAESSYEQYF.

This sequence joins TRBV7-9 and TRBJ1-5. CDR1 is SEHNR, CDR2 FQNEAQ, per germline (reference sequence). CDR3 length: 13 residues. The CDR3 sequence: CASSLGTAGPQHF.

This chain joins TRBV19 and TRBJ1-1; the TRBD1 assignment by TCRdb is unverifiable without DNA. Germline CDR1 LNHDA, CDR2 SQIVND (reference sequence). The CDR3 totals 14 residues. CDR3 loop: CASRAGSMNTEAFF.

The V call is TRBV11-2, the J call TRBJ2-5; TCRdb designates TRBD2, a call that cannot be tested without DNA. CDR1 and CDR2 from the germline V gene are SGHAT and FQNNGV. There are 15 residues in the CDR3. The CDR3 here is CASSLGLAMKETQYF.

The V and J genes are TRBV4-3 and TRBJ2-3; TCRdb's D call, TRBD1, is unchecked because there is no DNA. The germline V gene has CDR1 LGHNA and CDR2 YSLEER. This CDR3 contains 16 residues. The CDR3 is CASSQDLGGGTDTQYF.

The chain links TRBV11-1 to TRBJ2-1; TCRdb outputs TRBD2, but without DNA this stays unchecked. Germline CDR1 is SGHAT and CDR2 is FQDESV (reference sequence). There are 18 residues in the CDR3. CDR3 protein: CASSLARLAGISYNEQFF.

The rearrangement joins TRBV29-1 to TRBJ1-2; TCRdb designates TRBD1, a call that cannot be tested without DNA. Germline values: CDR1 SQVTM, CDR2 ANQGSEA. The CDR3 spans 14 residues. The CDR3 sequence: CSVEGPGGSYGYTF.

This rearrangement joins TRBV20-1 to TRBJ2-3. The CDR3 spans 14 residues. Germline lookup yields CDR1 DFQATT and CDR2 SNEGSKA (reference sequence). CDR3 in amino acids: CSALDGSSTDTQYF.

The chain uses TRBV12-3 or TRBV12-4 and TRBJ2-5. CDR3 length: 11 amino acids. The CDR3 sequence: CASSFHGTQYF.

This chain connects TRBV4-3 to TRBJ1-2. CDR1 and CDR2 from the germline V gene are LGHNA and YSLEER. CDR3 length: 15 residues. This CDR3 is CASSQSYFGSYGYTF.

The gene calls are TRBV12-3 or TRBV12-4 and TRBJ1-5; the TCRdb D gene call, TRBD1, has no DNA to confirm it. This CDR3 has 17 amino acids. The CDR3 loop reads CASSKAPQEEGNQPQHF.

The CDR3 region is CASSLPDRNNEQFF. J is TRBJ2-1 and V is TRBV12-3 or TRBV12-4; TCRdb names TRBD1, which stays unverified in the absence of DNA. The CDR3 length is 14 residues.

The chain links TRBV20-1 to TRBJ1-5; with no DNA, the TCRdb D assignment of TRBD1 cannot be verified. CDR1 DFQATT and CDR2 SNEGSKA come from the germline V gene (reference sequence). The CDR3 has 13 residues. CDR3 residues: CSAGRGAGQPQHF.